The entry below describes one T cell receptor beta chain. Its antigen is as yet unknown. These data originate in a study of T-cell reconstitution after alpha-beta-depleted transplantation in children. Study-wide findings and caveats: Fresh T-cell production supplied most of the T-cell counts and diversity seen one year after transplant.

TCRbeta library construction was performed incorporating unique molecular identifiers. TCRdb fed the PCR reads into MiXCR, producing one record per CDR3 protein. The table has some 300,000 distinct CDR3 sequences, almost 8% seen once; the top ten hold about 9.1%. Source: peripheral blood, taken 360 days after TCRalphabeta/CD19-depleted stem cell transplant. The receptor was isolated from a female patient aged 2-15 years who had a stem cell transplant for Fanconi anemia, so the T cells may come from the graft donor.

CDR3 in amino acids: CASSLDDRGPEAFF. In DNA, the CDR3 is TGTGCCAGCAGCTTGGATGACAGGGGGCCTGAAGCTTTCTTT. The chain employs TRBV5-5 and TRBJ1-1, with TRBD1 matching over 10 bases. Germline loops: CDR1 SGHKS, CDR2 YYEKEE (reference sequence). Germline trimming cut 0 bases from V and 6 bases from J; bases unmatched to any gene: 2. The length of the CDR3 is 14 residues.